The 15 T cell receptor beta chains given below trace back to one sample, sequenced in a study of CD8 T cells in ankylosing spondylitis. Study outcomes and limitations: Ankylosing spondylitis blood seemed to carry a telltale TCR beta motif made of eight or nine highly homologous variants.

Each CDR3 protein is one row after TCRdb ran MiXCR on the 5' RACE reads. There are roughly 700,000 distinct CDR3 sequences in the sample; roughly 19% occur only once, and 15% to 20% lies in the top ten. No antigens are known for them. The sample was blood, either unsorted or a sorted T cell fraction (not recorded which). Receptor source: a male donor with ankylosing spondylitis.

This clonotype was seen only once. CDR3 coding DNA: TGTGCCAGCAGTGAAGGACAGCCTAATGAAAAACTGTTTTTT. Its protein is CASSEGQPNEKLFF. The chain employs TRBV25-1 and TRBJ1-4; tentatively, D is TRBD1 (6 bases). The CDR3 is made up of 14 amino acids. V lost 2 bases, J lost 3 bases, and 7 bases lay in between. The germline V gene encodes CDR1 MGHDK and CDR2 SYGVNS.

There are many counts of this clonotype. The J gene is TRBJ2-3, the V gene TRBV9, with 7 bases lining up with TRBD1. In germline, CDR1 is SGDLS, CDR2 YYNGEE. Trimming cost V 4 bases and J 2 bases; bases outside gene matches: 7. CDR3 length equals 15 residues. The CDR3 DNA is TGTGCCAGCAGCTCACAGGGGATCACCACAGATACGCAGTATTTT. Amino acids: CASSSQGITTDTQYF.

The V gene is TRBV20-1, the J gene TRBJ2-1, with TRBD2 identical over 12 bases. Trimming took 4 bases from V and 7 from J; bases not matched to a gene: 8. The germline gives CDR1 DFQATT, CDR2 SNEGSKA (reference sequence). CDR3 size: 15 residues. The CDR3 reads CSATQLAGGWNEQFF. DNA of the CDR3: TGCAGTGCTACCCAACTAGCGGGAGGATGGAATGAGCAGTTCTTC.

V gene TRBV2 combines with J gene TRBJ2-5; D call uncertain. CDR3 length: 14 amino acids. Germline CDR1 reads SNHLY; CDR2 reads FYNNEI. V was trimmed by 8 bases and J by 3 bases, leaving 16 bases between them. CDR3 coding DNA: TGTGCCAGCTCCCCGAGGACCTCTAAAGAGACCCAGTACTTC. The encoded protein is CASSPRTSKETQYF.

V gene TRBV4-1 combines with J gene TRBJ1-5, with D possibly TRBD1 on 5 matching bases. The CDR3 extends over 16 amino acids. Germline V CDR1 and CDR2: MGHRA, YSYEKL. Trimming took 0 bases from V and 2 from J, leaving 11 bases between them. This CDR3 is CASSQDQGYGNQPQHF. The CDR3, as DNA: TGCGCCAGCAGCCAAGATCAGGGATATGGCAATCAGCCCCAGCATTTT.

J is TRBJ2-2 and V is TRBV2; D is ambiguous. Germline loops: CDR1 SNHLY, CDR2 FYNNEI. The CDR3 covers 14 residues. V gave up 4 bases and J gave up 5 bases, with 11 bases separating them. CDR3 nucleotides: TGTGCCAGCAGTGCGCAGCCCATGACCGGGGAGCTGTTTTTT. It codes for CASSAQPMTGELFF. Together with reference TRBV2 and TRBJ2-2, the CDR3 gives the full variable domain: EPEVTQTPSHQVTQMGQEVILRCVPISNHLYFYWYRQILGQKVEFLVSFYNNEISEKSEIFDDQFSVERPDGSNFTLKIRSTKLEDSAMYFCASSAQPMTGELFFGEGSRLTVL.

This clonotype was seen at least ten times. The chain has TRBV7-9 and TRBJ2-1; TRBD2 aligns across 9 bases. The CDR3 has 15 amino acids. V dropped 1 base and J dropped 6; count of bases not matched to a gene: 4. Germline V CDR1 and CDR2: SEHNR, FQNEAQ (reference sequence). DNA of the CDR3: TGTGCCAGCAGCTTAGGGACTAGCGAAACCAATGAGCAGTTCTTC. Protein product: CASSLGTSETNEQFF. The complete variable domain, with remaining parts taken from reference TRBV7-9 and TRBJ2-1, reads DTGVSQNPRHKITKRGQNVTFRCDPISEHNRLYWYRQTLGQGPEFLTYFQNEAQLEKSRLLSDRFSAERPKGSFSTLEIQRTEQGDSAMYLCASSLGTSETNEQFFGPGTRLTVL.

This clonotype was detected a few times. This chain links TRBV2 with TRBJ2-6, with D possibly matching TRBD1 (7 bases). Between the trimmed V and J ends, which lost 6 bases and 2 bases, there was a span of 8 bases. CDR3 length: 14 amino acids. CDR1 is SNHLY, CDR2 FYNNEI, per germline. In DNA, the CDR3 is TGTGCCAGCAGCAGGGGGGCTGGGGCCAACGTCCTGACTTTC. Encoded protein: CASSRGAGANVLTF.

This clonotype has at least ten counts. The chain employs TRBV12-3 or TRBV12-4 and TRBJ1-3; no definite D call. Deletions cut 6 bases from V and 3 bases from J, with 15 bases between. This CDR3 has 15 residues. The CDR3 here is CASSPRGGFGNTIYF. CDR3 coding DNA: TGTGCCAGCAGCCCTCGTGGCGGGTTTGGAAACACCATATATTTT.

This clonotype has just a few counts. V and J are TRBV7-2 and TRBJ2-2, with no clear D. The V and J ends lost 9 bases and 1 base respectively, with 9 bases between them. The CDR3 is 13 residues long. Germline CDR1 SGHTA, CDR2 FQGNSA. The CDR3 bases are TGTGCCAGTCACGGCGGGAACACCGGGGAGCTGTTTTTT. Protein: CASHGGNTGELFF.

The rearrangement uses TRBV6-1 and TRBJ1-1; no reliable D call. This CDR3 is 13 amino acids long. Germline CDR1 reads MNHNS; CDR2 reads SASEGT. The V and J ends lost 10 bases and 3 bases respectively, with 15 bases between them. CDR3 protein: CATRGIEDTEAFF. As DNA, the CDR3 is TGTGCCACCCGGGGAATCGAGGACACTGAAGCTTTCTTT.

This clonotype has at least ten counts. As DNA, the CDR3 is TGCAGTGCTAGAGTTCGGGTCTCCTACAATGAGCAGTTCTTC. The encoded protein is CSARVRVSYNEQFF. This rearrangement joins TRBV20-1 to TRBJ2-1; D not resolved. Germline V CDR1 and CDR2: DFQATT, SNEGSKA (reference sequence). The CDR3 totals 14 residues. Trimming took 1 base from V and 0 from J, leaving 7 bases between them.

The gene calls are TRBV30 and TRBJ2-7; possible D gene TRBD2, 6 bases. Trimming stripped 1 base from V and 8 bases from J, with 9 bases between. Germline-derived CDR1 and CDR2 are GTSNPN and SVGIG (reference sequence). This CDR3 is 11 amino acids long. The CDR3 region is CAWSGGLKQYF. The CDR3 nucleotides are TGTGCCTGGAGTGGGGGACTTAAGCAGTACTTC.

This clonotype has a count of ten or more. The chain joins TRBV4-2 to TRBJ2-1; 10 positions agree with TRBD2. The CDR3 is made up of 16 amino acids. From germline, CDR1 is LGHNA and CDR2 YNFKEQ. V lost 0 bases and J lost 8; bases outside the gene matches: 7. The CDR3 coding sequence is TGTGCCAGCAGCCAAGAACCGGGACTAGCGAGTTATGAGCAGTTCTTC. It codes for CASSQEPGLASYEQFF.

This clonotype was seen a single time. The rearrangement links TRBV11-2 to TRBJ1-2, with 7 bases lining up with TRBD1. Germline values: CDR1 SGHAT, CDR2 FQNNGV. The V segment lost 5 bases and the J segment 4 bases; nucleotides outside the gene matches: 7. This CDR3 contains 14 residues. As DNA, the CDR3 is TGTGCCAGCAGCCCCCGGGACAGCTTCTATGGCTACACCTTC. Translating gives CASSPRDSFYGYTF. The full variable domain, rest sourced from reference TRBV11-2 and TRBJ1-2, is EAGVAQSPRYKIIEKRQSVAFWCNPISGHATLYWYQQILGQGPKLLIQFQNNGVVDDSQLPKDRFSAERLKGVDSTLKIQPAKLEDSAVYLCASSPRDSFYGYTFGSGTRLTVV.